These 15 T cell receptor beta chains came from one sample sequenced in a study of shared clonotypes between healthy human individuals. Assay used: immunoSEQ multiplex PCR; TCRdb lists only in-frame clones, some missing. Of around 350,000 clones in the sample, about 73% were seen once. The source material was memory CD4+ T cells sorted from blood. As for subset: CD45RA-negative fraction. All receptors derive from a man aged 25-45 years in good health.

The CDR3 is CASDESTGELFF. As DNA, the CDR3 is TGTGCCAGCGACGAGAGCACCGGGGAGCTGTTTTTT. The chain has TRBV6-1 and TRBJ2-2; no clear D gene. The CDR3 is made up of 12 amino acids. Trimming took 8 bases from V and 4 from J, leaving 8 bases between them. Germline lookup yields CDR1 MNHNS and CDR2 SASEGT.

The V call is TRBV7-8, the J call TRBJ2-5, with unresolved D. This CDR3 has 14 amino acids. Germline lookup yields CDR1 SGHVS and CDR2 FQNEAQ. V was clipped by 6 bases and J by 2 bases, with 13 bases between them. CDR3 in DNA: TGTGCCAGCAGTAGACGTTCGGTACAAGAGACCCAGTACTTC. Translated, it gives CASSRRSVQETQYF.

CDR3 protein: CASSIQQGAGQPQHF. CDR3 DNA: TGTGCCAGTAGTATTCAGCAGGGGGCAGGTCAGCCCCAGCATTTT. This chain uses TRBV19 with TRBJ1-5; TRBD1 matches at 8 bases. In germline, CDR1 is LNHDA, CDR2 SQIVND (reference sequence). The ends lost 3 bases at V and 6 bases at J; junction bases unmatched: 7. The CDR3 consists of 15 residues. The variable domain in full, with the rest retrieved from reference TRBV19 and TRBJ1-5, is DGGITQSPKYLFRKEGQNVTLSCEQNLNHDAMYWYRQDPGQGLRLIYYSQIVNDFQKGDIAEGYSVSREKKESFPLTVTSAQKNPTAFYLCASSIQQGAGQPQHFGDGTRLSIL.

The sample holds one count of this clone. V usage is TRBV25-1 and J usage is TRBJ2-2, with TRBD2 matching over 7 bases. The CDR3 runs to 18 residues. V dropped 7 bases and J dropped 0; count of bases not matched to a gene: 14. Germline loops: CDR1 MGHDK, CDR2 SYGVNS. Here the CDR3 reads CASTRSGGGISNTGELFF. CDR3 nucleotide sequence: TGTGCCAGCACTCGATCGGGGGGTGGCATATCGAACACCGGGGAGCTGTTTTTT. Complete variable domain (other parts from reference TRBV25-1 and TRBJ2-2): EADIYQTPRYLVIGTGKKITLECSQTMGHDKMYWYQQDPGMELHLIHYSYGVNSTEKGDLSSESTVSRIRTEHFPLTLESARPSHTSQYLCASTRSGGGISNTGELFFGEGSRLTVL.

The chain combines TRBV5-1 with TRBJ2-1, with TRBD1 matching over 7 bases. The CDR3 length is 14 residues. CDR1 is SGHRS and CDR2 is YFSETQ in the germline V gene. Germline trimming cut 4 bases from V and 6 bases from J; bases unmatched to any gene: 7. Here the CDR3 reads CASSRNRDSNEQFF. In DNA form, the CDR3 reads TGCGCCAGCAGCAGAAACCGGGACAGCAATGAGCAGTTCTTC.

This sequence joins TRBV5-1 and TRBJ1-2; TRBD1 matches at 9 bases. The CDR3 is 15 amino acids. V lost 4 bases, J lost 6 bases, and 10 bases stayed unmatched. Germline values: CDR1 SGHRS, CDR2 YFSETQ. CDR3 in DNA: TGCGCCAGCAGCGCCGGCGGGACAGGGAGGGATGGCTACACCTTC. This codes for CASSAGGTGRDGYTF.

J is TRBJ2-2 and V is TRBV5-8; D may be TRBD1 (5 bases). Germline V gene data show CDR1 as SGHTS and CDR2 as YDEGEE. The V gene lost 5 bases and the J gene lost 7 bases, with 9 bases spanning the gap. The CDR3 is 12 amino acids. This CDR3 reads CASSSGYGELFF. The DNA of the CDR3 is TGTGCCAGCAGTTCAGGGTACGGGGAGCTGTTTTTT.

Within the sample, this clone is medium-sized. V gene TRBV7-8 combines with J gene TRBJ2-4; weak D call: TRBD1 (5 bases). With 4 bases removed from V and 0 bases from J, the gap between germline ends came to 19 bases. The CDR3 extends over 18 amino acids. Germline-derived CDR1 and CDR2 are SGHVS and FQNEAQ. CDR3 in amino acids: CASSSGRTSTLAKNIQYF. The CDR3 DNA reads TGTGCCAGCAGCTCCGGCCGGACATCCACTCTAGCCAAAAACATTCAGTACTTC. The full variable domain, in which reference TRBV7-8 and TRBJ2-4 provide the parts outside the CDR3, is GAGVSQSPRYKVAKRGQDVALRCDPISGHVSLFWYQQALGQGPEFLTYFQNEAQLDKSGLPSDRFFAERPEGSVSTLKIQRTQQEDSAVYLCASSSGRTSTLAKNIQYFGAGTRLSVL.

The chain combines TRBV5-8 with TRBJ2-1; D is possibly TRBD2 (6 bases). This CDR3 is built from 15 residues. Germline V lookup: CDR1 SGHTS, CDR2 YDEGEE. V shed 5 bases and J shed 5 bases, with 17 bases lying between them. The CDR3, as DNA: TGTGCCAGCAGTCCGTGGGCGGGGACCGACAATGAGCAGTTCTTC. Amino acids: CASSPWAGTDNEQFF.

There are a few counts of this clone. The chain employs TRBV30 and TRBJ2-3; the D call may be TRBD1 or TRBD2 (7 bases each). V gave up 5 bases and J gave up 3 bases, with 15 bases separating them. Germline V gene lookup returns CDR1 GTSNPN and CDR2 SVGIG (reference sequence). There are 14 residues in the CDR3. The CDR3 region has the DNA TGTGCCTGGGTGGCAGGGGGGGGTACAGATACGCAGTATTTT. It encodes CAWVAGGGTDTQYF.

The chain couples TRBV28 to TRBJ2-1; 9 positions agree with TRBD1. The germline V gene has CDR1 MDHEN and CDR2 SYDVKM. The CDR3 consists of 13 residues. After removal of 10 bases from V and 2 bases from J, the junction contained 3 bases not matched to a gene. The CDR3: CATRQGAYNEQFF. The CDR3 region has the DNA TGTGCCACCAGACAGGGGGCCTACAATGAGCAGTTCTTC. The complete variable domain, with remaining parts taken from reference TRBV28 and TRBJ2-1, reads DVKVTQSSRYLVKRTGEKVFLECVQDMDHENMFWYRQDPGLGLRLIYFSYDVKMKEKGDIPEGYSVSREKKERFSLILESASTNQTSMYLCATRQGAYNEQFFGPGTRLTVL.

This chain uses TRBV19 with TRBJ2-1; possibly TRBD1 or TRBD2 for D (6 bases each). The CDR3 is 14 residues long. From germline, CDR1 is LNHDA and CDR2 SQIVND (reference sequence). Trimming took off 6 bases at V and 4 bases at J, with 13 bases between the two ends. The CDR3 reads CASRRDNLYNEQFF. For the CDR3, the DNA is TGTGCCAGTAGGCGGGACAACCTTTACAATGAGCAGTTCTTC.

The rearrangement uses TRBV2 and TRBJ1-6; D gene uncertain. The CDR3 sequence is 14 residues long. Germline lookup yields CDR1 SNHLY and CDR2 FYNNEI. V lost 6 bases and J 11 bases, leaving 17 bases between the germline ends. The CDR3: CASSPDLSLAPLHF. In DNA form, the CDR3 reads TGTGCCAGCAGCCCGGATCTATCTCTGGCACCCCTCCACTTT.

The chain couples TRBV7-9 to TRBJ2-7; the D is unclear. V lost 6 bases to trimming and J lost 4 bases, with 10 bases between them. Germline-derived CDR1 and CDR2 are SEHNR and FQNEAQ (reference sequence). The CDR3 loop spans 12 amino acids. The CDR3 DNA sequence: TGTGCCAGCAGTGCCGGCGTTTACGAGCAGTACTTC. Translation: CASSAGVYEQYF. The full variable domain, in which reference TRBV7-9 and TRBJ2-7 provide the parts outside the CDR3, is DTGVSQNPRHKITKRGQNVTFRCDPISEHNRLYWYRQTLGQGPEFLTYFQNEAQLEKSRLLSDRFSAERPKGSFSTLEIQRTEQGDSAMYLCASSAGVYEQYFGPGTRLTVT.

This clone was observed a few times. The J gene is TRBJ1-1, the V gene TRBV6-5, with a weak D call TRBD1 (5 bases). Germline V gene lookup returns CDR1 MNHEY and CDR2 SVGAGI. This CDR3 spans 14 amino acids. V dropped 1 base and J dropped 4 bases, with 10 bases sitting between them. The CDR3 is CASSYYGGTTEAFF. The DNA of the CDR3 is TGTGCCAGCAGTTACTACGGGGGGACCACTGAAGCTTTCTTT.